This TCR beta chain originates from a study of blood T cell repertoires in COVID-19 (dated by TCRdb to about 2020). Context from the whole study: The collaborator samples originated in the United States, Italy and Spain and spanned the acute and convalescent phases of COVID-19. The prospective study material was composed of cDNA or gDNA derived from T cells, B-cell-depleted T cells, or PBMCs. The dataset comprised deeply sampled blood TCRbeta repertoires from subjects exposed to, actively infected with, or recovered from COVID-19. The repertoires were released in a freely available public database meant as a resource for research on the immune response to SARS-CoV-2. Samples came from the ongoing ImmuneRACE study (first 160 participants) plus 1,254 subjects from 6 global collaborators. A de-identified subject ID, COVID-19 status, age in years and sex were almost always included in the sample metadata. HLA class I and class II types, where available, came from metadata supplied by the sample provider rather than from assay-based typing.

CDR1 is given as SGHNT and CDR2 as YYREEE, both from the germline V gene (reference sequence). Including the terminal cysteine and phenylalanine, the CDR3 comprises 16 residues. Here the CDR3 DNA is all that survives: 48 bases in frame from base 1. V is pruned by 0 bases and J by 6 bases, leaving 8 bases of the junction without a gene match. On this clone itself: Its binding antigen is unknown. One base away there is no much larger clone; base qualities are not given.

Each collaborating institution followed its own protocols to collect whole blood in K2EDTA tubes. Collaborator samples were shipped for TCRbeta analysis as frozen whole blood, isolated PBMCs, or DNA extracted from either sample type. The immunoSEQ Assay, a bias-controlled multiplex PCR, was used to amplify TCRbeta CDR3 regions from genomic DNA. In the authors' own workflow: Nucleated cell counts per sample were estimated from amplification of reference gene primers within the assay. Sequence reads were collapsed and filtered to measure the absolute abundance of every unique TCRbeta CDR3 rearrangement. For each sample, productive Simpson clonality was calculated by taking the square root of Simpson's diversity index across productive rearrangements. The source is immuneACCESS, and TCRdb retained only in-frame sequences with V and J called. Part of the clones is not carried over; for the studies checked, unresolved V genes explain less than half of this, and the remainder is unexplained. Clone size and V and J calls were adopted from that table, with D and trimming inferred from the DNA. The sample table lists tens of thousands of clones, 80% to 90% of them with a count of one. The ten largest make up approximately 19% of the sample.

General conclusions and limits of the study: The quantity of clinical and demographic metadata differed by source and by participant and was supplied without curation.

The chain links TRBV5-4 with TRBJ1-5, with 8 bases aligning to TRBD1. This receptor was identified in a man in his sixties or seventies with acute or convalescent COVID-19. The sequenced material came from peripheral blood. The CDR3 reads CASSLGGQAGGQPQHF. In nucleotides, the sequence is TGTGCCAGCAGCTTGGGGGGACAGGCCGGCGGTCAGCCCCAGCATTTT.